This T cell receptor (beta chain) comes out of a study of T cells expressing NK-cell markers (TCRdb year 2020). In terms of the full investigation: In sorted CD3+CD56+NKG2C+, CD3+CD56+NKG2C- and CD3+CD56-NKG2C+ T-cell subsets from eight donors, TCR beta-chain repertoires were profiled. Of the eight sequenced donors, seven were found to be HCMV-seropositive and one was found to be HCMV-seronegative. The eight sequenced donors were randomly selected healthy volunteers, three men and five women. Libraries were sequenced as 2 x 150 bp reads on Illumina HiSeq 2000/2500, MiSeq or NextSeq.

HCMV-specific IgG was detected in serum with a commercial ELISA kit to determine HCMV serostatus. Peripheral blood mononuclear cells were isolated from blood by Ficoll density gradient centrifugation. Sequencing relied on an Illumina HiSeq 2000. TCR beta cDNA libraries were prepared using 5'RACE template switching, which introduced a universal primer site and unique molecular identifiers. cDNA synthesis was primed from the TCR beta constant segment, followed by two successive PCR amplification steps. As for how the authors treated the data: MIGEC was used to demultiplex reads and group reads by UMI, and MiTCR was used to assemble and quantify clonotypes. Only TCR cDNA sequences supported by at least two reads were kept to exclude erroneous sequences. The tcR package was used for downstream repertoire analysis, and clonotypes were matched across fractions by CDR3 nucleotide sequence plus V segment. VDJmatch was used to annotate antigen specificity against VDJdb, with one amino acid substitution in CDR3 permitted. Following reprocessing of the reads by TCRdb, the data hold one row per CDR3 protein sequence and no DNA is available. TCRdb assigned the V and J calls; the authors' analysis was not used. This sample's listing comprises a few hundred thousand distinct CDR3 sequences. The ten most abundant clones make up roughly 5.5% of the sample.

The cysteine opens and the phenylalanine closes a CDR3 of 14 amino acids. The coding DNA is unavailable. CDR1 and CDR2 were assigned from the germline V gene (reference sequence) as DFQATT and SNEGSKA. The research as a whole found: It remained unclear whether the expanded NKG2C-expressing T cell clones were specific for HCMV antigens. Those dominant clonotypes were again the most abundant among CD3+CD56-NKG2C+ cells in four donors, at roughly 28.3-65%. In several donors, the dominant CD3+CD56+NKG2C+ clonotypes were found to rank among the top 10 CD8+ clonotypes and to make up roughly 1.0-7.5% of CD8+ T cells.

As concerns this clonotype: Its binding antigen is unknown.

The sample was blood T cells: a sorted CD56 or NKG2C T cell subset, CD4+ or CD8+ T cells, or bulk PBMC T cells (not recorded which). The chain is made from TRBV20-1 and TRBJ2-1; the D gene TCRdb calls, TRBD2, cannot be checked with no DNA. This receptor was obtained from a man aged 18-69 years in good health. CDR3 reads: CSARLASVYNEQFF.